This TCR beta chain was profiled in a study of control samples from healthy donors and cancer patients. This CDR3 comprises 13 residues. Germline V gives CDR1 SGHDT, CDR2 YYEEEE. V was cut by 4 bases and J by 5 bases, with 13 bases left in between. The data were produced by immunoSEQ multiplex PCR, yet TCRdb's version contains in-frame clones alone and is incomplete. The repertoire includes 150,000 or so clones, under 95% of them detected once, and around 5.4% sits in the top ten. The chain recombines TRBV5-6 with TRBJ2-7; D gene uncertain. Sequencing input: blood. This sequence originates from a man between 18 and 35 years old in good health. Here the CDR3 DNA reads TGTGCCAGCAGCCTCTATGGAGTCGACGAGCAGTACTTC. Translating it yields CASSLYGVDEQYF.